This T cell receptor beta chain was observed in a study of blood T cells in healthy people across ages. In the study overall: With template switching, about one barcoded beta molecule was captured per two T cells.

About this clonotype itself: As yet, its antigen is unknown.

Study-wide results and limits: Naive T cell percentage and TCR beta diversity correlated strongly.

CDR1 MDHEN and CDR2 SYDVKM come from the germline V gene. The V and J ends lost 2 bases and 10 bases, in that order; junction bases with no gene match: 4. This CDR3 region has 15 residues. PCR was performed a second time for 7 to 11 cycles using a sample-barcoded 5' primer and a J-beta primer mix. Every single cDNA molecule received a tag from a template-switch adaptor with 12 random nucleotides. TCRdb re-called the 5' RACE reads with MiXCR, one entry per CDR3 protein. The sample yields around 1,900,000 distinct CDR3 sequences, more than 35% seen once. The rearrangement uses TRBV28 and TRBJ1-6; 11 bases align to TRBD1. The sequence came from a human donor in good health. The sequenced sample was blood. The CDR3 region has the DNA TGTGCCAGCAGTTTAAGGGGACAGGGGGACTCACCCCTCCACTTT. It is translated as CASSLRGQGDSPLHF.